This paragraph reports one T cell receptor (beta chain). The antigen is not known. Unstimulated regulatory T cells (CD4+CD25+CD127-), CD4+CD25- non-regulatory cells, CD4 and CD8 cells were FACS-sorted from thawed PBMCs. Assay used: immunoSEQ multiplex PCR; TCRdb lists only in-frame clones, some missing. This table holds 120,000 or so clones, about 91% found once. The data were taken from a study of Tregs in tolerant kidney transplant recipients. Germline CDR1 and CDR2: SEHNR and FQNEAQ (reference sequence). The V end was cut by 2 bases, the J end by 2 bases, with 10 bases between. The CDR3 totals 15 residues. Study results and limitations: Activated donor B cell expansion appeared to reveal the most relevant donor-specific TCRbeta repertoire. No direct test of biological reproducibility was done here.

The chain employs TRBV7-9 and TRBJ2-1; no definite D call. The sample was CD4+ T cells from blood. This sequence originates from a human donor in good health. The DNA for the CDR3 is TGTGCCAGCAGCTTAAAGCCTAGTACCTACAATGAGCAGTTCTTC. It is translated as CASSLKPSTYNEQFF.